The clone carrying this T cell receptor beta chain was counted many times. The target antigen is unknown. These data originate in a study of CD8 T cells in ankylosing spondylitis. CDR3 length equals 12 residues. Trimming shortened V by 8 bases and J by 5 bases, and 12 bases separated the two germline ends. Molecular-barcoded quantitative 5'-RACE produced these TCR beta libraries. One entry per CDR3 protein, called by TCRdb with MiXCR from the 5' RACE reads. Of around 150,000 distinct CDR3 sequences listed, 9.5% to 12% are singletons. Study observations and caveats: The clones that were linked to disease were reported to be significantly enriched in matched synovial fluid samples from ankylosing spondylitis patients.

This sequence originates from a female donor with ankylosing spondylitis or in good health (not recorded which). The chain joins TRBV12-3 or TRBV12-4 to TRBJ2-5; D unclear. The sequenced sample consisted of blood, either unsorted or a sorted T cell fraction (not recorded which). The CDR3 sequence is CASGTALETQYF. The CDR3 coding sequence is TGTGCCAGCGGAACGGCGCTCGAGACCCAGTACTTC.